A selection of T cell receptor beta chains follows, all from one sample in a study of blood T cell repertoires in COVID-19. TCRdb's table, derived via immunoSEQ multiplex PCR, lists solely in-frame clones and lacks some. The data contain about 190,000 clones, approximately 73% of them singletons. The sequenced sample was PBMCs or T cells enriched from blood (not recorded which). Source of these receptors: a woman in her 50s with acute COVID-19. Both conserved end residues are trimmed from each CDR3. D genes are given only for firm matches.

>NA|14|TRBV4-2
ASSQEGGSGANVLT
>NA|11|TRBV7-9
ASSGGAPDTQY
>NA|17|TRBV7-8
ASSLGLAGSGPANYGYT
>NA|10|TRBV12-3/TRBV12-4
ASSHQDTEAF
>TRBD1|12|TRBV6-1
ASSERQGAYGYT
>TRBD1|13|TRBV5-1
ASSLDDRANYGYT
>NA|12|TRBV27
ASRLGAGNQPQH
>NA|9|TRBV29-1
RVTGSAGAF
>NA|12|TRBV4-1
ASSQETDNSPLH
>TRBD1|14|TRBV28
ASSYRQGIGEETQY
>NA|11|TRBV29-1
SGRGSGGKTQY
>NA|13|TRBV18
ASSPETGFTDTQY
>NA|13|TRBV6-5
ASRPRGASTDTQY
>NA|10|TRBV9
ASSPRGGGYT
>TRBD2|11|TRBV29-1
SVTRGVGETQY
>NA|8|TRBV7-9
ASSWAEAF
>NA|12|TRBV19
ASSTTVNTGELF
>TRBD1|13|TRBV6-4
ASSGSGTGGYGYT
>TRBD1|11|TRBV27
ASSPTGGGGYT
>NA|13|TRBV9
ASSVSQRGPDTQY
>NA|11|TRBV28
ASSLGQLGGYT
>NA|13|TRBV28
ASRPTGSNNSPLH
>NA|14|TRBV5-1
ASSLGVGGATDTQY
>TRBD1|13|TRBV3-1/TRBV3-2
ASSFRDRVNTEAF
>NA|13|TRBV7-8
ASSLGQVRVSPLH
>NA|11|TRBV2
ASKGHVNQPQH
>NA|11|TRBV5-4
ASSLDSDSPQH
>TRBD2|14|TRBV5-5
ASSPPRGGASGELF
>TRBD2|13|TRBV19
ASSRSSGETDTQY
>NA|12|TRBV27
ASSWFQGGEKLF
>TRBD2|14|TRBV4-3
ASSQGWGGEYNEQF
>TRBD1|15|TRBV19
ASSSHGGTVSGNTIY
>NA|12|TRBV6-6
ATRWLPGANVLT
>NA|15|TRBV7-2
ASSLWGPGMANEKLF
>NA|10|TRBV5-1
ASSEDQETQY
>TRBD1|15|TRBV19
ASNKITGTGVSETQY
>NA|12|TRBV7-9
ASSYAAGSSTIY
>TRBD1|15|TRBV7-9
ASRPRYRGQRNSPLH
>TRBD2|14|TRBV11-2
ASSLVGGGNTDTQY
>TRBD1|11|TRBV2
ASLIQGGQPQH
>TRBD1|12|TRBV11-2
ASSFTGGTQPQH
>TRBD1|15|TRBV5-1
ASSLAEQTGGVYGYT
>NA|18|TRBV3-1/TRBV3-2
ASSQMLPSGGAPVDTEAF
>TRBD2|12|TRBV6-1
ASSETLAGETQY
>TRBD2|12|TRBV11-3
ASRLSGGGDTQY
>TRBD1|13|TRBV7-9
ASSMGQGNREKLF
>TRBD2|15|TRBV10-3
AIRASPGTSENNEQF